These 20 T cell receptor beta chains were sequenced from one sample in a study of shared clonotypes between healthy human individuals (dated by TCRdb to the early 2020s). Library prep was done by the immunoSEQ multiplex PCR assay. TCRdb mirrors the immuneACCESS table, restricted to in-frame sequences. Some clones are absent from its copies; in checked studies, under half trace to an unresolved V gene, and the reason for the others is unknown. The sample profile shows about 1 million clones; around 74% of them were found once. The ten largest clones represent about 1.4% of the sample. What was sequenced was memory CD4+ T cells sorted from blood. The cell subset or site label, read with the paper, signifies: CD45RA-negative fraction. The receptors were sampled from a man younger than 35 in good health.

The chain is built from TRBV7-8 and TRBJ1-1; 8 bases align to TRBD1. The CDR3 spans 13 residues. Germline assignment: CDR1 SGHVS and CDR2 FQNEAQ. V lost 5 bases, J lost 6 bases, and 5 bases stayed unmatched. CDR3 in DNA: TGTGCCAGCAGCCAGCAGGGGGCCGCTGAAGCTTTCTTT. Its protein product is CASSQQGAAEAFF. Using reference TRBV7-8 and TRBJ1-1 for the parts outside the CDR3, the full variable domain is GAGVSQSPRYKVAKRGQDVALRCDPISGHVSLFWYQQALGQGPEFLTYFQNEAQLDKSGLPSDRFFAERPEGSVSTLKIQRTQQEDSAVYLCASSQQGAAEAFFGQGTRLTVV.

The chain uses TRBV5-1 and TRBJ2-5; TRBD2 agrees at 7 bases. Germline V CDR1 and CDR2: SGHRS, YFSETQ. The trim removed 4 bases at V and 1 base at J, leaving 10 bases unmatched. This CDR3 is built from 16 residues. The CDR3 loop is CASSKGTTLGQETQYF. The CDR3 DNA sequence: TGCGCCAGCAGCAAAGGGACTACCCTCGGCCAAGAGACCCAGTACTTC.

The chain joins TRBV7-2 to TRBJ2-7; 15 bases are shared with TRBD2. Trimming at V came to 6 bases and at J to 4 bases, leaving 10 bases not matched to a gene. Germline CDR1 is SGHTA and CDR2 is FQGNSA. CDR3 length equals 17 residues. The CDR3 loop reads CASSQTGTSGRRYEQYF. For the CDR3, the DNA is TGTGCCAGCAGTCAAACTGGGACTAGCGGGAGGCGGTACGAGCAGTACTTC.

This chain uses TRBV6-6 with TRBJ1-4, with TRBD1 as a possible D gene (5 bases). Germline V gene lookup returns CDR1 MNHNY and CDR2 SVGAGI (reference sequence). Trimming shortened V by 0 bases and J by 10 bases, and 15 bases separated the two germline ends. The CDR3 is made up of 15 amino acids. The CDR3 sequence is CASSYSGTQKGKLFF. DNA of the CDR3: TGTGCCAGCAGTTACTCTGGGACGCAAAAGGGAAAACTGTTTTTT.

This chain links TRBV28 with TRBJ2-6; D is ambiguous. The germline gives CDR1 MDHEN, CDR2 SYDVKM. The CDR3 sequence is 14 residues long. Trimming cost V 7 bases and J 1 base, with 8 bases left between them. The CDR3 region has the DNA TGTGCCAGCATGGGCACGTCTGGGGCCAACGTCCTGACTTTC. Protein: CASMGTSGANVLTF. The variable domain in full, completed from reference TRBV28 and TRBJ2-6, reads DVKVTQSSRYLVKRTGEKVFLECVQDMDHENMFWYRQDPGLGLRLIYFSYDVKMKEKGDIPEGYSVSREKKERFSLILESASTNQTSMYLCASMGTSGANVLTFGAGSRLTVL.

This clone occurred many times. The chain has TRBV7-9 and TRBJ2-3; no clear D gene. V dropped 5 bases and J dropped 0 bases, with 15 bases sitting between them. Germline lookup yields CDR1 SEHNR and CDR2 FQNEAQ (reference sequence). CDR3 length: 16 residues. The chain's CDR3 is CASSVYRLSSTDTQYF. CDR3 bases: TGTGCCAGCAGCGTATATAGGCTGTCTAGCACAGATACGCAGTATTTT.

A few counts support this clone. The chain has TRBV30 and TRBJ1-1; D gene ambiguous. This CDR3 is 13 amino acids long. Trimming stripped 5 bases from V and 1 base from J, with 11 bases between. Germline CDR1 GTSNPN, CDR2 SVGIG (reference sequence). DNA of the CDR3: TGTGCCTGGCAACCCGGATCGAACACTGAAGCTTTCTTT. This codes for CAWQPGSNTEAFF. Full variable domain (rest looked up from reference TRBV30 and TRBJ1-1): SQTIHQWPATLVQPVGSPLSLECTVEGTSNPNLYWYRQAAGRGLQLLFYSVGIGQISSEVPQNLSASRPQDRQFILSSKKLLLSDSGFYLCAWQPGSNTEAFFGQGTRLTVV.

The rearrangement uses TRBV13 and TRBJ2-1; 12 bases are shared with TRBD2. Germline V lookup: CDR1 PRHDT, CDR2 FYEKMQ (reference sequence). V trimming: 1 base; J trimming: 4 bases; junction bases outside the gene matches: 5. There are 17 residues in the CDR3. The CDR3 nucleotides read TGTGCCAGCAGCTTAGCCCACACTAGCGGGAGGTACAATGAGCAGTTCTTC. Protein: CASSLAHTSGRYNEQFF.

The gene calls are TRBV28 and TRBJ1-4; D is unclear. Germline CDR1 MDHEN, CDR2 SYDVKM. The CDR3 is 14 amino acids. The V and J ends lost 8 bases and 3 bases respectively, with 13 bases between them. This CDR3 reads CASLQAGSNEKLFF. The CDR3 region has the DNA TGTGCCAGCCTTCAGGCAGGATCTAATGAAAAACTGTTTTTT. The full variable domain, completed using reference TRBV28 and TRBJ1-4, is DVKVTQSSRYLVKRTGEKVFLECVQDMDHENMFWYRQDPGLGLRLIYFSYDVKMKEKGDIPEGYSVSREKKERFSLILESASTNQTSMYLCASLQAGSNEKLFFGSGTQLSVL.

The CDR3 DNA reads TGCGCCAGCAGCCTGGACAGGGCAACGGAGACCCAGTACTTC. Translated, it gives CASSLDRATETQYF. The genes are TRBV5-1 and TRBJ2-5; TRBD1 matches at 8 bases. The CDR3 loop spans 14 amino acids. Germline assignment: CDR1 SGHRS and CDR2 YFSETQ. The junction had 7 bases not matched to a gene; V was cut back by 4 bases and J by 5 bases.

This sequence joins TRBV11-2 and TRBJ2-7; D unclear. Germline V CDR1 and CDR2: SGHAT, FQNNGV. CDR3 length: 13 amino acids. V was trimmed by 1 base and J by 5 bases, leaving 9 bases between them. CDR3: CASSLVGFDEQYF. As DNA, the CDR3 is TGTGCCAGCAGCTTAGTGGGCTTCGACGAGCAGTACTTC.

The chain has TRBV27 and TRBJ1-2, with 7 bases lining up with TRBD1. Germline CDR1 is MNHEY and CDR2 is SMNVEV (reference sequence). This CDR3 comprises 13 residues. V shed 5 bases and J 6 bases; nucleotides not matched to a gene: 6. The CDR3 DNA is TGTGCCAGCAGTCCGGACAGGTTCGATGGCTACACCTTC. It specifies CASSPDRFDGYTF.

As to this clone: The same CDR3 arises from other DNA sequences in this sample as well. The chain recombines TRBV9 with TRBJ2-2; D is perhaps TRBD2 (6 bases). Germline lookup yields CDR1 SGDLS and CDR2 YYNGEE. CDR3 size: 14 residues. The V gene lost 1 base and the J gene lost 2 bases, with 6 bases spanning the gap. The CDR3 DNA follows: TGTGCCAGCAGCGTAACTAGCAACACCGGGGAGCTGTTTTTT. Its translation is CASSVTSNTGELFF. Full variable domain (missing parts from reference TRBV9 and TRBJ2-2): DSGVTQTPKHLITATGQRVTLRCSPRSGDLSVYWYQQSLDQGLQFLIQYYNGEERAKGNILERFSAQQFPDLHSELNLSSLELGDSALYFCASSVTSNTGELFFGEGSRLTVL.

The chain uses TRBV6-1 and TRBJ1-1, with a tentative D call TRBD1 (5 bases). The V and J ends lost 8 bases and 3 bases respectively, with 13 bases between them. CDR1 is MNHNS and CDR2 is SASEGT in the germline V gene. The CDR3 covers 13 residues. The CDR3 sequence: CASLMGLHTEAFF. As DNA, the CDR3 is TGTGCCAGCCTAATGGGGCTTCACACTGAAGCTTTCTTT.

DNA of the CDR3: TGTGCCAGCAGTCCAGGACTAGCCGGAGGGGAGCAGTACTTC. Its protein product is CASSPGLAGGEQYF. V and J are TRBV27 and TRBJ2-7; TRBD2 aligns across 8 bases. V gave up 5 bases and J gave up 7 bases; unmatched junction bases: 10. The germline gives CDR1 MNHEY, CDR2 SMNVEV (reference sequence). CDR3 length: 14 amino acids.

This rearrangement joins TRBV20-1 to TRBJ2-3; D uncertain. The CDR3 sequence is 11 residues long. Trimming left V 4 bases short and J 6 bases short, with 8 bases between. Per germline, CDR1 DFQATT and CDR2 SNEGSKA (reference sequence). The CDR3 here is CSATRSDTQYF. The DNA of the CDR3 is TGCAGTGCTACCCGGAGTGATACGCAGTATTTT.

This clone was recorded once. The chain joins TRBV7-2 to TRBJ2-4; D gene uncertain. The CDR3 is 14 amino acids. V lost 5 bases and J lost 1, with 9 bases in between. Germline values: CDR1 SGHTA, CDR2 FQGNSA. In DNA, the CDR3 is TGTGCCAGCAGCCTCTCGAGGGCCAAAAACATTCAGTACTTC. Translation gives CASSLSRAKNIQYF.

This chain uses TRBV6-1 with TRBJ2-7, with 11 bases fitting TRBD2. V gave up 3 bases and J gave up 2 bases; unmatched junction bases: 6. The CDR3 loop spans 16 amino acids. CDR1 and CDR2 (germline): MNHNS, SASEGT. Here the CDR3 reads CASSEELAGVTYEQYF. In DNA, the CDR3 is TGTGCCAGCAGTGAGGAACTAGCGGGAGTGACCTACGAGCAGTACTTC.

J is TRBJ2-3 and V is TRBV2; D perhaps matches TRBD1 (6 bases). The CDR3 contains 13 residues. V lost 6 bases, J lost 5 bases, and 12 bases lay in between. CDR1 is SNHLY, CDR2 FYNNEI, per germline. CDR3 in amino acids: CASSRQGLDTQYF. The CDR3 bases are TGTGCCAGCAGCCGCCAGGGGTTAGATACGCAGTATTTT.

The chain recombines TRBV20-1 with TRBJ2-7, with 8 bases fitting TRBD1. V lost 6 bases and J lost 6; bases outside the gene matches: 4. Germline V gene sequence: CDR1 DFQATT, CDR2 SNEGSKA (reference sequence). The CDR3 covers 11 residues. The CDR3 region is CSATTGVEQYF. The CDR3 nucleotides read TGCAGTGCAACGACAGGGGTCGAGCAGTACTTC.